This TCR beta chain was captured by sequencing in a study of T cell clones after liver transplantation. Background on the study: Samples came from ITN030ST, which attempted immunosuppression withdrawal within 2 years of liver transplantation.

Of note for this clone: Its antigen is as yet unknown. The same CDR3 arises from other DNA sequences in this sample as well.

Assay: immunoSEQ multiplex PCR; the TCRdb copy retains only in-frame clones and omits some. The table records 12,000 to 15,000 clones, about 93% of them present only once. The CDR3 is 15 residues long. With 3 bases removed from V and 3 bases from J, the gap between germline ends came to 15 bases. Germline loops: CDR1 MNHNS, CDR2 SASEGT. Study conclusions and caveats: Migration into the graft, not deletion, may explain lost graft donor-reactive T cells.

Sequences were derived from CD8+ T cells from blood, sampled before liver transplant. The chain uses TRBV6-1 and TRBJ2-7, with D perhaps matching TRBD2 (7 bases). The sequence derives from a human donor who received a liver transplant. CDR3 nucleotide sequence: TGTGCCAGCAGTGACGTCGGGGGGCCGGACTACGAGCAGTACTTC. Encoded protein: CASSDVGGPDYEQYF.